This T cell receptor (beta chain) stems from a study of blood T cell repertoires in COVID-19. The germline V gene encodes CDR1 SGHRS and CDR2 YFSETQ. With 5 bases removed from V and 13 bases from J, the gap between germline ends came to 10 bases. The CDR3 loop spans 10 amino acids. Some clones are missing from TCRdb's copy, which holds only in-frame ones; the method was immunoSEQ multiplex PCR. Found here are approximately 250,000 clones, less than 95% of them singletons; the top ten hold about 3%. This TCR was recovered from a man aged 35 to 55 who had been exposed to COVID-19. The sequencing input was PBMCs or T cells enriched from blood (not recorded which). The V gene is TRBV5-1, the J gene TRBJ2-4, with D possibly being TRBD2 (5 bases). In DNA, the CDR3 is TGCGCCAGCAGGAAGCGGTTACAGTACTTC. Protein sequence: CASRKRLQYF.